This T cell receptor (beta chain) was identified during a study of blood T cell repertoires in COVID-19. Study context: Sites in the United States, Italy and Spain provided acute and convalescent COVID-19 samples. T cells, B-cell-depleted T cells, or PBMCs provided the cDNA or gDNA that served as material.

V dropped 1 base and J dropped 2 bases, with 15 bases sitting between them. This CDR3 contains 17 residues. Germline-derived CDR1 and CDR2 are LGHDT and YNNKEL (reference sequence). Source study methods: Reference gene primer amplification in the assay estimated nucleated cell counts. Profiled with immunoSEQ multiplex PCR; TCRdb holds only in-frame clones, not every one. V, J and clone size derive from that table, while D and trimming were established from the DNA sequence. The sample contains fewer than 250,000 clones, around 80% of which appear only once. The sequence derives from a woman aged 40-49 years with acute or convalescent COVID-19. Sequencing was done on a sample of peripheral blood. The chain carries TRBV3-1 (or the pseudogene TRBV3-2) and TRBJ2-1, with D tentatively TRBD2 (6 bases). The chain's CDR3 is CASSQVGLGGTYNEQFF. Written as DNA, the CDR3 is TGTGCCAGCAGCCAAGTTGGTCTCGGGGGAACCTACAATGAGCAGTTCTTC.